This T cell receptor (beta chain) was retrieved from a study of T cell responses to AZD1222 COVID-19 vaccine. Study-wide points: Every sample of the repertoires postdated the peak T cell response. Receipt of two AZD1222 doses was followed by a rise in Spike-specific TCR breadth and depth. Females outnumbered males among donors, who were mostly white British; clonal diversity was possibly underestimated. Baseline antibody screening turned up just six or seven seropositive AZD1222 recipients.

Remarks on this clone: Its antigen is as yet unknown.

The CDR3 spans 20 residues. Trimming cost V 0 bases and J 8 bases; bases outside gene matches: 22. Germline V CDR1 and CDR2: LNHNV, YYDKDF (reference sequence). Produced via immunoSEQ multiplex PCR; TCRdb's table is partial and in-frame only. The sample shows some 140,000 clones, around 89% of them seen only once. The receptor's source is an adult who received the AZD1222 COVID-19 vaccine. The sample here was peripheral blood, taken 28 days after the second AZD1222 dose. The chain links TRBV15 to TRBJ1-5; 7 nucleotides match TRBD1. The CDR3 region is CATSRDRFGDRTGQEKPQHF. Here the CDR3 DNA reads TGTGCCACCAGCAGAGATCGTTTCGGGGACAGAACAGGCCAGGAAAAGCCCCAGCATTTT.